These 30 T cell receptor beta chains came from one sample sequenced in a study of cytomegalovirus exposure and HLA in healthy donors. TCRdb's table, derived via immunoSEQ multiplex PCR, lists solely in-frame clones and lacks some. The table lists some 170,000 clones, about nine tenths of them singletons. The source material was PBMCs. All receptors come from a man aged 18 to 35 in good health and CMV-seropositive.

The chain carries TRBV19 and TRBJ1-3, with 7 nucleotides matching TRBD1. The V segment lost 6 bases and the J segment 0 bases; nucleotides outside the gene matches: 8. CDR1 is LNHDA, CDR2 SQIVND, per germline (reference sequence). The CDR3 length is 16 residues. The CDR3 bases are TGTGCCAGTAGCCTGTACGGGGACAGCTCTGGAAACACCATATATTTT. Translation: CASSLYGDSSGNTIYF.

This clone was seen more than once but under ten times. This chain joins TRBV19 and TRBJ2-7, with D possibly TRBD1 on 6 matching bases. V was shortened by 8 bases and J by 7 bases, with 18 bases between the two germline ends. CDR1 and CDR2 from the germline V gene are LNHDA and SQIVND (reference sequence). This CDR3 has 13 residues. CDR3 coding DNA: TGTGCCAGTTCCGGTCAGGGGCAGGGGGAGCAGTACTTC. Translating gives CASSGQGQGEQYF.

This chain uses TRBV7-2 with TRBJ2-7, with 7 bases fitting TRBD2. The CDR3 consists of 16 residues. With V trimmed by 1 base and J by 2 bases, 8 bases remained unmatched. Germline lookup yields CDR1 SGHTA and CDR2 FQGNSA. Here the CDR3 reads CASSLGLGGGAYEQYF. The CDR3 region has the DNA TGTGCCAGCAGCTTAGGTTTGGGCGGGGGAGCCTACGAGCAGTACTTC.

V and J are TRBV27 and TRBJ1-1, with a possible D match to TRBD1 (6 bases). V lost 3 bases and J 1 base, leaving 9 bases between the germline ends. Germline V gene data show CDR1 as MNHEY and CDR2 as SMNVEV (reference sequence). The CDR3 covers 14 residues. The CDR3: CASSFRGENTEAFF. CDR3 in DNA: TGTGCCAGCAGTTTCAGGGGCGAGAACACTGAAGCTTTCTTT.

The chain recombines TRBV4-3 with TRBJ2-7; TRBD1 matches at 9 bases. The length of the CDR3 is 15 residues. J was trimmed by 0 bases and V by 3 bases; bases with no gene match: 3. CDR1 LGHNA and CDR2 YSLEER come from the germline V gene. The CDR3 reads CASSHRQGDSYEQYF. The CDR3 nucleotides read TGCGCCAGCAGCCACCGACAGGGGGACTCCTACGAGCAGTACTTC.

The chain joins TRBV6-5 to TRBJ1-3, with 7 bases matching TRBD1. CDR3 length: 13 residues. Trimming at V came to 6 bases and at J to 8 bases, leaving 7 bases not matched to a gene. Germline loops: CDR1 MNHEY, CDR2 SVGAGI. The CDR3 DNA sequence: TGTGCCAGCAGCCGGGCAGGGGGAGACACCATATATTTT. Translated, it gives CASSRAGGDTIYF.

The CDR3 region is CASSGTTNEKLFF. In DNA form, the CDR3 reads TGTGCCAGCAGTGGTACAACTAATGAAAAACTGTTTTTT. The chain combines TRBV6-1 with TRBJ1-4; D unclear. This CDR3 is 13 amino acids long. Germline V gene lookup returns CDR1 MNHNS and CDR2 SASEGT. Between the trimmed V and J ends, which lost 4 bases and 0 bases, there was a span of 3 bases.

The rearrangement uses TRBV7-3 and TRBJ1-1, with 7 positions matching TRBD1. Germline lookup yields CDR1 SGHTA and CDR2 FQGTGA. After removal of 5 bases from V and 6 bases from J, the junction contained 12 bases not matched to a gene. CDR3 length: 15 residues. The CDR3 nucleotides are TGTGCCAGCAGCAAAGGGGCAGGGGGGACCTCTGAAGCTTTCTTT. Protein: CASSKGAGGTSEAFF.

The chain employs TRBV5-6 and TRBJ2-2; D is possibly TRBD1 (5 bases). CDR3 size: 14 residues. The germline V and J ends were trimmed by 2 bases and 7 bases, with 12 bases remaining between them. Germline CDR1 and CDR2: SGHDT and YYEEEE. The CDR3 loop reads CASSLPGFGGELFF. In DNA form, the CDR3 reads TGTGCCAGCAGCTTACCAGGGTTCGGCGGGGAGCTGTTTTTT.

This sequence joins TRBV4-2 and TRBJ1-2; a possible D gene is TRBD1 (5 bases). CDR3 size: 16 residues. Per germline, CDR1 LGHNA and CDR2 YNFKEQ. V lost 0 bases and J lost 7, with 18 bases in between. As DNA, the CDR3 is TGTGCCAGCAGCCAAGATCGCCCCACTGGGGCTGGTGGCTACACCTTC. It yields the protein CASSQDRPTGAGGYTF.

This chain links TRBV5-4 with TRBJ2-6, with D hard to call. This CDR3 contains 14 residues. Trimming took 4 bases from V and 1 from J, leaving 6 bases between them. Per germline, CDR1 SGHNT and CDR2 YYREEE (reference sequence). The chain's CDR3 is CASSPRSGANVLTF. The CDR3 DNA reads as TGTGCCAGCAGCCCGCGATCTGGGGCCAACGTCCTGACTTTC.

V gene TRBV9 combines with J gene TRBJ2-5; no clear D. Deletions cut 0 bases from V and 5 bases from J, with 14 bases between. CDR1 and CDR2 from the germline V gene are SGDLS and YYNGEE. This CDR3 is built from 15 residues. The CDR3 here is CASSVVSSGVETQYF. For the CDR3, the DNA is TGTGCCAGCAGCGTAGTGAGTTCCGGTGTGGAGACCCAGTACTTC.

This sequence joins TRBV15 and TRBJ1-5; 7 positions agree with TRBD1. V was clipped by 4 bases and J by 7 bases; unmatched bases: 7. Germline CDR1 LNHNV, CDR2 YYDKDF (reference sequence). The CDR3 length is 14 residues. The CDR3 DNA follows: TGTGCCACCAGCAATACAGGGGATGGCCAGCCCCAGCATTTT. Translation: CATSNTGDGQPQHF.

The V and J genes are TRBV10-3 and TRBJ1-3; D call uncertain. V shed 6 bases and J shed 1 base, with 7 bases lying between them. This CDR3 is built from 13 residues. Germline V gives CDR1 ENHRY, CDR2 SYGVKD. CDR3 residues: CAIRARSGNTIYF. As DNA, the CDR3 is TGTGCCATCAGAGCGAGATCTGGAAACACCATATATTTT.

The chain has TRBV5-1 and TRBJ2-3, with D perhaps TRBD2 (5 bases). V gave up 5 bases and J gave up 0 bases, with 13 bases separating them. The CDR3 runs to 15 residues. Germline V gene sequence: CDR1 SGHRS, CDR2 YFSETQ. The CDR3 loop is CASSLYGVSTDTQYF. CDR3 bases: TGCGCCAGCAGTTTATACGGGGTCAGCACAGATACGCAGTATTTT.

The rearrangement uses TRBV15 and TRBJ1-4; D not certain. Germline assignment: CDR1 LNHNV and CDR2 YYDKDF (reference sequence). This CDR3 region has 15 residues. V lost 5 bases to trimming and J lost 0 bases, with 10 bases between them. The CDR3, as DNA: TGTGCCACCAGCGGAGGAGTAACAACTAATGAAAAACTGTTTTTT. This codes for CATSGGVTTNEKLFF.

This sequence joins TRBV13 and TRBJ2-3; 7 nucleotides align to TRBD2. After removal of 0 bases from V and 4 bases from J, the junction contained 4 bases not matched to a gene. Germline V gene lookup returns CDR1 PRHDT and CDR2 FYEKMQ (reference sequence). CDR3 length: 15 residues. This chain's CDR3 is CASSLGLGRPDTQYF. CDR3 nucleotide sequence: TGTGCCAGCAGCTTAGGCCTCGGGAGGCCAGATACGCAGTATTTT.

This clone was observed once. This chain links TRBV5-1 with TRBJ2-1; no clear D. Trimming removed 0 bases at V and 8 bases at J, with 12 bases between. The germline V gene encodes CDR1 SGHRS and CDR2 YFSETQ. The CDR3 sequence is 14 residues long. CDR3 residues: CASSLVGLRDEQFF. CDR3 DNA sequence: TGCGCCAGCAGCTTGGTAGGCCTCCGGGATGAGCAGTTCTTC.

The genes are TRBV6-5 and TRBJ2-2; D remains ambiguous. Germline CDR1 and CDR2: MNHEY and SVGAGI. V lost 2 bases to trimming and J lost 9 bases, with 13 bases between them. The CDR3 has 14 amino acids. Here the CDR3 reads CASSYEPRSWELFF. Written as DNA, the CDR3 is TGTGCCAGCAGTTACGAGCCACGGTCATGGGAGCTGTTTTTT.

The V call is TRBV19, the J call TRBJ1-2; 8 bases map to TRBD1. The CDR3 sequence is 15 residues long. Trimming took 3 bases from V and 2 from J; bases not matched to a gene: 5. Germline-derived CDR1 and CDR2 are LNHDA and SQIVND (reference sequence). CDR3 protein: CASSMEDRGNYGYTF. In DNA form, the CDR3 reads TGTGCCAGTAGTATGGAAGACAGGGGAAACTATGGCTACACCTTC.

The chain has TRBV9 and TRBJ2-2; 10 positions agree with TRBD2. CDR3 size: 15 residues. V shed 3 bases, J shed 3 bases, and the junction held 2 bases outside the gene matches. The germline CDR1 and CDR2 sequences are SGDLS and YYNGEE. CDR3 DNA: TGTGCCAGCAGCGCTAGCGGGAGAGACACCGGGGAGCTGTTTTTT. This encodes CASSASGRDTGELFF.

J is TRBJ1-2 and V is TRBV10-3; D gene uncertain. Per germline, CDR1 ENHRY and CDR2 SYGVKD. This CDR3 is built from 14 residues. Trimming shortened V by 3 bases and J by 8 bases, and 16 bases separated the two germline ends. The CDR3 nucleotides read TGTGCCATCAGTGACGACCTCCAGACACGGGGCTACACCTTC. Translation gives CAISDDLQTRGYTF.

This sequence joins TRBV9 and TRBJ1-2; the D gene is possibly TRBD1 (5 bases). The length of the CDR3 is 13 residues. Trimming stripped 0 bases from V and 6 bases from J, with 9 bases between. Germline V gives CDR1 SGDLS, CDR2 YYNGEE. CDR3 sequence: CASSVEGWHGYTF. DNA of the CDR3: TGTGCCAGCAGCGTAGAGGGGTGGCATGGCTACACCTTC.

The chain has TRBV4-1 and TRBJ1-2, with no clear D. The CDR3 is made up of 13 amino acids. The V gene lost 0 bases and the J gene lost 4 bases, with 6 bases spanning the gap. Germline loops: CDR1 MGHRA, CDR2 YSYEKL. CDR3 nucleotides: TGCGCCAGCAGCCAAGATCGGTTCTATGGCTACACCTTC. Translated: CASSQDRFYGYTF.

V usage is TRBV25-1 and J usage is TRBJ1-4, with TRBD1 identical over 8 bases. CDR1 is MGHDK and CDR2 is SYGVNS in the germline V gene. Losses at the gene ends were 3 bases for V and 0 bases for J; bases not matched to a gene: 6. This CDR3 contains 17 residues. The CDR3 here is CASSDRQGTATNEKLFF. CDR3 nucleotide sequence: TGTGCCAGCAGTGATCGACAGGGGACAGCAACTAATGAAAAACTGTTTTTT.

The chain recombines TRBV11-2 with TRBJ2-2, with unresolved D. The V gene's germline CDR1 is SGHAT and CDR2 FQNNGV. Trimming cost V 1 base and J 6 bases, with 6 bases left between them. CDR3 length: 13 amino acids. CDR3: CASSLGSPGELFF. The CDR3, as DNA: TGTGCCAGCAGCTTAGGTAGTCCCGGGGAGCTGTTTTTT.

The chain couples TRBV6-5 to TRBJ2-7; D is possibly TRBD1 (5 bases). From germline, CDR1 is MNHEY and CDR2 SVGAGI. The V end lost 0 bases, the J end lost 0 bases, and 12 bases lay between the germline ends. This CDR3 is built from 16 residues. Here the CDR3 DNA reads TGTGCCAGCAGTTACTCGTTCAACACAGGCTCCTACGAGCAGTACTTC. Translation gives CASSYSFNTGSYEQYF.

The CDR3, as DNA: TGCGCCAGCAGCTTGGCTTCCAGGGATCAGCCCCAGCATTTT. This sequence encodes CASSLASRDQPQHF. This rearrangement joins TRBV5-1 to TRBJ1-5, with a possible D match to TRBD1 (5 bases). Trimming pared 0 bases from V and 5 bases from J, leaving 9 bases between. The CDR3 runs 14 residues. CDR1 is SGHRS and CDR2 is YFSETQ in the germline V gene.

The chain links TRBV27 to TRBJ2-1; 11 bases map to TRBD2. Germline CDR1 reads MNHEY; CDR2 reads SMNVEV (reference sequence). The CDR3 consists of 14 residues. J gave up 6 bases and V 6 bases, and 4 bases lay outside the gene matches. Here the CDR3 reads CASRTSGSINEQFF. DNA for the CDR3: TGTGCCAGCAGAACTAGCGGGAGTATCAATGAGCAGTTCTTC.

J is TRBJ2-1 and V is TRBV9; 15 bases are a match to TRBD2. CDR3 length: 17 residues. Germline values: CDR1 SGDLS, CDR2 YYNGEE. Trimming at V came to 1 base and at J to 10 bases, leaving 9 bases not matched to a gene. CDR3 amino acids: CASSVSPRGTSGREQFF. The CDR3 coding sequence is TGTGCCAGCAGCGTATCCCCGAGGGGGACTAGCGGGAGGGAGCAGTTCTTC.